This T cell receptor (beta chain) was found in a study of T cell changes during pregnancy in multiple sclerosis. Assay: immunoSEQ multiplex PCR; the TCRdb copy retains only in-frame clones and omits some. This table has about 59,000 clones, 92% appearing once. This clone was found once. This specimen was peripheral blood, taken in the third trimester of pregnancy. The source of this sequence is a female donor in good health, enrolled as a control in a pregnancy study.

The CDR3 spells CATSRAGTGVNWDLTGELFF. Here the CDR3 DNA reads TGTGCCACCAGCAGAGCCGGGACAGGGGTTAATTGGGATCTGACCGGGGAGCTGTTTTTT. The chain carries TRBV15 and TRBJ2-2, with 10 bases aligning to TRBD1. Germline trimming cut 1 base from V and 5 bases from J; bases unmatched to any gene: 16. Germline V CDR1 and CDR2: LNHNV, YYDKDF (reference sequence). The CDR3 loop spans 20 amino acids.